These 21 T cell receptor beta chains share one sample of origin, sequenced in a study of blood T cell repertoires in COVID-19. The repertoire was sequenced with immunoSEQ multiplex PCR; TCRdb's copy has only in-frame clones and lacks some. The table includes 70,000 or so clones, almost 80% detected once. The sequencing sample was made of peripheral blood. The origin of the receptors is a man aged 60 to 75 with acute or convalescent COVID-19.

The V and J genes are TRBV6-5 and TRBJ1-2, with D perhaps matching TRBD1 (5 bases). The CDR3 has 13 amino acids. The V end was cut by 6 bases, the J end by 4 bases, with 12 bases between. The germline CDR1 and CDR2 sequences are MNHEY and SVGAGI. The CDR3 reads CASRLTVSYGYTF. The CDR3 coding sequence is TGTGCCAGCAGACTGACAGTGAGCTATGGCTACACCTTC.

This clone was picked up a small number of times. The rearrangement joins TRBV6-1 to TRBJ1-6, with unresolved D. The CDR3 consists of 15 residues. Germline-derived CDR1 and CDR2 are MNHNS and SASEGT. Trimming took 8 bases from V and 13 from J, leaving 24 bases between them. The CDR3 region is CASSSTRPVRGPLHF. CDR3 in DNA: TGTGCCAGCTCCTCCACGAGGCCAGTTAGAGGCCCCCTCCACTTT.

The V gene is TRBV28, the J gene TRBJ1-1, with D possibly being TRBD1 (6 bases). The CDR3 has 14 amino acids. The germline V gene encodes CDR1 MDHEN and CDR2 SYDVKM. With 3 bases removed from V and 1 base from J, the gap between germline ends came to 9 bases. The CDR3 sequence: CASSFPDRNTEAFF. For the CDR3, the DNA is TGTGCCAGCAGTTTCCCGGACAGGAACACTGAAGCTTTCTTT.

The chain recombines TRBV7-6 with TRBJ1-1; D possibly corresponds to TRBD1 (5 bases). Per germline, CDR1 SGHVS and CDR2 FNYEAQ. V was shortened by 1 base and J by 1 base, with 7 bases between the two germline ends. The CDR3 consists of 14 residues. CDR3 amino acids: CASSLEQANTEAFF. CDR3 DNA sequence: TGTGCCAGCAGCTTAGAACAGGCGAACACTGAAGCTTTCTTT. The whole variable domain, filled in from reference TRBV7-6 and TRBJ1-1, reads GAGVSQSPRYKVTKRGQDVALRCDPISGHVSLYWYRQALGQGPEFLTYFNYEAQQDKSGLPNDRFSAERPEGSISTLTIQRTEQRDSAMYRCASSLEQANTEAFFGQGTRLTVV.

This chain joins TRBV6-5 and TRBJ1-6; no reliable D call. V lost 6 bases to trimming and J lost 7 bases, with 7 bases between them. The CDR3 contains 12 residues. Germline lookup yields CDR1 MNHEY and CDR2 SVGAGI. The CDR3, as DNA: TGTGCCAGCAGCCGTCGGAATTCACCCCTCCACTTT. Protein sequence: CASSRRNSPLHF.

V usage is TRBV6-1 and J usage is TRBJ2-7; D possibly corresponds to TRBD1 (6 bases). Trimming cost V 0 bases and J 3 bases, with 9 bases left between them. Germline V gene lookup returns CDR1 MNHNS and CDR2 SASEGT. The CDR3 spans 14 residues. The CDR3 protein is CASSEAGAVYEQYF. The DNA of the CDR3 is TGTGCCAGCAGTGAAGCGGGGGCAGTCTACGAGCAGTACTTC.

The V gene is TRBV9, the J gene TRBJ2-1, with D perhaps TRBD1 (7 bases). Germline-derived CDR1 and CDR2 are SGDLS and YYNGEE. Deletions cut 4 bases from V and 0 bases from J, with 23 bases between. CDR3 length equals 19 residues. The CDR3 bases are TGTGCCAGCAGCACTCCCGGGACCGCAGGGGGGATCTCCTACAATGAGCAGTTCTTC. It yields the protein CASSTPGTAGGISYNEQFF.

The genes are TRBV4-2 and TRBJ2-1; tentatively, D is TRBD1 (6 bases). Deletions cut 4 bases from V and 9 bases from J, with 16 bases between. This CDR3 spans 14 amino acids. Per the germline V gene, CDR1 is LGHNA and CDR2 is YNFKEQ. The CDR3 DNA reads TGTGCCAGCAGCCCTGTCGACAGGACCAGTGAGCAGTTCTTC. Protein: CASSPVDRTSEQFF.

J is TRBJ1-6 and V is TRBV7-3, with 9 bases that match TRBD1. Germline lookup yields CDR1 SGHTA and CDR2 FQGTGA. The V segment lost 0 bases and the J segment 9 bases; nucleotides outside the gene matches: 3. This CDR3 region has 15 residues. The CDR3 loop is CASSLTRTGVSPLHF. The CDR3 DNA reads as TGTGCCAGCAGCTTAACTCGGACAGGGGTTTCACCCCTCCACTTT. The entire variable domain, with the rest obtained from reference TRBV7-3 and TRBJ1-6, is as follows: GAGVSQTPSNKVTEKGKYVELRCDPISGHTALYWYRQSLGQGPEFLIYFQGTGAADDSGLPNDRFFAVRPEGSVSTLKIQRTERGDSAVYLCASSLTRTGVSPLHFGNGTRLTVT.

The chain joins TRBV14 to TRBJ1-6, with TRBD1 matching over 7 bases. The CDR3 extends over 17 amino acids. Germline V gene data show CDR1 as SGHDN and CDR2 as FVKESK. V was pared by 1 base and J by 4 bases, with 7 bases of the junction left unmatched. CDR3 amino acids: CASSQGGNRGYNSPLHF. The DNA of the CDR3 is TGTGCCAGCAGCCAAGGGGGCAACAGGGGTTATAATTCACCCCTCCACTTT.

The V gene is TRBV18, the J gene TRBJ1-1; D perhaps matches TRBD1 (5 bases). Trimming removed 1 base at V and 8 bases at J, with 8 bases between. The CDR3 has 12 amino acids. Looked up from germline, CDR1 is KGHSH and CDR2 is LQKENI. The CDR3 region is CASSPLRQEAFF. The DNA for the CDR3 is TGTGCCAGCTCACCACTCCGACAGGAAGCTTTCTTT.

J is TRBJ2-4 and V is TRBV19, with 11 bases matching TRBD2. This CDR3 is 18 amino acids long. CDR1 is LNHDA, CDR2 SQIVND, per germline (reference sequence). V shed 5 bases and J 1 base; nucleotides not matched to a gene: 10. The CDR3 DNA reads as TGTGCCAGTAGTCCAGGGACTAGCGGTCCTTGGGCCAAAAACATTCAGTACTTC. Translating gives CASSPGTSGPWAKNIQYF.

This clone was seen a single time. The genes are TRBV11-1 and TRBJ2-2; TRBD2 agrees at 7 bases. The CDR3 has 13 amino acids. Per the germline V gene, CDR1 is SGHAT and CDR2 is FQDESV (reference sequence). J was trimmed by 5 bases and V by 3 bases; bases with no gene match: 0. CDR3 amino acids: CASSFGGTGELFF. For the CDR3, the DNA is TGTGCCAGCAGCTTCGGGGGGACCGGGGAGCTGTTTTTT.

The chain is built from TRBV5-1 and TRBJ1-5; D is perhaps TRBD1 (6 bases). This CDR3 region has 15 residues. V was clipped by 0 bases and J by 1 base, with 8 bases between them. From germline, CDR1 is SGHRS and CDR2 YFSETQ. The chain's CDR3 is CASSLGGQSNQPQHF. As DNA, the CDR3 is TGCGCCAGCAGCTTGGGGGGGCAAAGCAATCAGCCCCAGCATTTT.

V is TRBV7-8 and J is TRBJ1-4; possible D gene TRBD1, 6 bases. Germline V CDR1 and CDR2: SGHVS, FQNEAQ. This CDR3 is built from 16 residues. V dropped 4 bases and J dropped 5 bases, with 17 bases sitting between them. The CDR3 DNA sequence: TGTGCCAGCAGCTCAAATACGGGCAGGGGAAATGAAAAACTGTTTTTT. Amino acid sequence: CASSSNTGRGNEKLFF. Variable domain in full (rest from reference TRBV7-8 and TRBJ1-4): GAGVSQSPRYKVAKRGQDVALRCDPISGHVSLFWYQQALGQGPEFLTYFQNEAQLDKSGLPSDRFFAERPEGSVSTLKIQRTQQEDSAVYLCASSSNTGRGNEKLFFGSGTQLSVL.

The chain recombines TRBV11-1 with TRBJ1-2; 7 bases line up with TRBD1. CDR1 SGHAT and CDR2 FQDESV come from the germline V gene (reference sequence). The CDR3 is made up of 15 amino acids. After removal of 1 base from V and 0 bases from J, the junction contained 2 bases not matched to a gene. The CDR3 spells CASSLEGQTNYGYTF. The CDR3 region has the DNA TGTGCCAGCAGCTTAGAGGGACAGACTAACTATGGCTACACCTTC. Complete variable domain (other parts from reference TRBV11-1 and TRBJ1-2): EAEVAQSPRYKITEKSQAVAFWCDPISGHATLYWYRQILGQGPELLVQFQDESVVDDSQLPKDRFSAERLKGVDSTLKIQPAELGDSAMYLCASSLEGQTNYGYTFGSGTRLTVV.

The chain combines TRBV15 with TRBJ2-5; 8 positions agree with TRBD1. Germline V gene lookup returns CDR1 LNHNV and CDR2 YYDKDF (reference sequence). Trimming at V came to 1 base and at J to 5 bases, leaving 9 bases not matched to a gene. The CDR3 is 16 amino acids. The CDR3 spells CATSRVRQGSGETQYF. The CDR3, as DNA: TGTGCCACCAGCAGAGTGCGACAGGGGAGTGGGGAGACCCAGTACTTC.

Only one count was recorded for this clone. The chain employs TRBV5-6 and TRBJ1-3; D call uncertain. V lost 1 base to trimming and J lost 0 bases, with 8 bases between them. Looked up from germline, CDR1 is SGHDT and CDR2 is YYEEEE. The CDR3 has 15 residues. CDR3 in amino acids: CASSLYADSGNTIYF. Written as DNA, the CDR3 is TGTGCCAGCAGCTTGTATGCAGACTCTGGAAACACCATATATTTT. The variable domain in full, completed from reference TRBV5-6 and TRBJ1-3, reads DAGVTQSPTHLIKTRGQQVTLRCSPKSGHDTVSWYQQALGQGPQFIFQYYEEEERQRGNFPDRFSGHQFPNYSSELNVNALLLGDSALYLCASSLYADSGNTIYFGEGSWLTVV.

In its sample, this clone was seen once. DNA of the CDR3: TGTGCCAGCACTTCGGGCACAGATACGCAGTATTTT. The encoded protein is CASTSGTDTQYF. The genes are TRBV6-5 and TRBJ2-3; no firm D call. Germline V lookup: CDR1 MNHEY, CDR2 SVGAGI. The CDR3 loop spans 12 amino acids. V lost 7 bases to trimming and J lost 1 base, with 6 bases between them.

The genes are TRBV2 and TRBJ1-5; tentatively, D is TRBD1 (6 bases). CDR3 length: 12 residues. Germline loops: CDR1 SNHLY, CDR2 FYNNEI. Trimming stripped 6 bases from V and 5 bases from J, with 8 bases between. The DNA for the CDR3 is TGTGCCAGCAGCCACAGGGATCAGCCCCAGCATTTT. This encodes CASSHRDQPQHF.

The chain employs TRBV2 and TRBJ1-4; possibly TRBD1 for D (6 bases). V was pared by 7 bases and J by 8 bases, with 17 bases between. There are 14 residues in the CDR3. Germline V lookup: CDR1 SNHLY, CDR2 FYNNEI. The CDR3 here is CASNMDSQWEKLFF. The CDR3 DNA follows: TGTGCCAGCAATATGGACAGCCAGTGGGAAAAACTGTTTTTT.